This T cell receptor (beta chain) was recorded in a study of blood T cell repertoires in COVID-19. About the research overall: Material from acute and convalescent COVID-19 was sourced from the United States, Italy and Spain.

TCRdb's table, derived via immunoSEQ multiplex PCR, lists solely in-frame clones and lacks some. The table lists around 400,000 clones, just over 90% of them singletons, with roughly 0.9% in the top ten. Within the 2 weeks before study entry, each person in the exposed group met a COVID-19 case. The CDR3 has 14 amino acids. The germline CDR1 and CDR2 sequences are SGHDT and YYEEEE. The V end lost 4 bases, the J end lost 14 bases, and 22 bases lay between the germline ends. This receptor was obtained from a middle-aged woman who had been exposed to COVID-19. Sequences were obtained from PBMCs or T cells enriched from blood (not recorded which). V gene TRBV5-6 combines with J gene TRBJ1-5; D not resolved. The CDR3, as DNA: TGTGCCAGCAGCAACCGAGGATCAATCAGCGCCAAGCATTTT. Translation: CASSNRGSISAKHF. The variable domain in full, completed from reference TRBV5-6 and TRBJ1-5, reads DAGVTQSPTHLIKTRGQQVTLRCSPKSGHDTVSWYQQALGQGPQFIFQYYEEEERQRGNFPDRFSGHQFPNYSSELNVNALLLGDSALYLCASSNRGSISAKHFGDGTRLSIL.